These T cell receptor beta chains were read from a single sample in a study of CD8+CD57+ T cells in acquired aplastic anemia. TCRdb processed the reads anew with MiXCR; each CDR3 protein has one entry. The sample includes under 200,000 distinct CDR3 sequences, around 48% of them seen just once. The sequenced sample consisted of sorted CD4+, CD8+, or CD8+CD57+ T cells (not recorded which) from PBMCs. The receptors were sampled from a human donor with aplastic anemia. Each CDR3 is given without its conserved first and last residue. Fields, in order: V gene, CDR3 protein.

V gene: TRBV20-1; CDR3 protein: SAFPSIGNEKLF
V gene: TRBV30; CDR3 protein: AWSRGLGSDTQY
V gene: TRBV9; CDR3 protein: ASSVSQGGSAEAF
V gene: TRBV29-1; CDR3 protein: SVAGGSEQY
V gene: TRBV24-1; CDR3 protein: ATSDAWDTQY
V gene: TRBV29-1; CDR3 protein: SVGLVDEQF
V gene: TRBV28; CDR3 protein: ASSSSSGSSRETQY
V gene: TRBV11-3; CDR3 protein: ARDRELDQPQH
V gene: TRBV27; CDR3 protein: ASSLSAQRCTEAF
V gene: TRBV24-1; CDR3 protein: ATSEIGTRDEQF
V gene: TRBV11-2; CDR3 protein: ASSLTGPSSYEQY
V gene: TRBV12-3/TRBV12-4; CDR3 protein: ASSLGQGITDTQY
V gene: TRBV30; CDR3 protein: AWNRSPHLGNEQF
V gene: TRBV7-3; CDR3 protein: ASSPRHGGEEPQH
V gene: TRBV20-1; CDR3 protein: SAPTQETQY
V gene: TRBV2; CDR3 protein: ASNDRVVAQPQH
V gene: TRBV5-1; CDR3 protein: ASSPGLLHGSEQF
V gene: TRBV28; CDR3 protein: ASSSPPMAGPYGYT
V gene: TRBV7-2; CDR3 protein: ASQGGQGTYEQY
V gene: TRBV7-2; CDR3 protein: ASSRTGNGERF
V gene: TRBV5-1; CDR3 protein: ASSPVLAGGYGYT
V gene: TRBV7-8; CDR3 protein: ASSSLQGRELF
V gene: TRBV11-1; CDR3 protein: ASSEGPSTGHNSPLH
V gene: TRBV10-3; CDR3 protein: AISESRGDQPQH
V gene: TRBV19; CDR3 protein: ASKLAGGPEETQY
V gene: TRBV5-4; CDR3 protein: ASSLSQAEELF
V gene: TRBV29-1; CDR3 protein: SARLGTANSPLH
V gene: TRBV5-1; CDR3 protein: ASGTGILEGYT
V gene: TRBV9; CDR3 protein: ASSARTGWDEKLF
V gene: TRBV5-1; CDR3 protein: ASSERSNNEQF
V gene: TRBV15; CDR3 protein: ATSSDEAGTGNTIY
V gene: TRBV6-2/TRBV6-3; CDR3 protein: ASSSWTVAVPGYT
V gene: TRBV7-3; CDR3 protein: ASSETRQPFYEQY
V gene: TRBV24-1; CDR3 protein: ATSDRTREQY
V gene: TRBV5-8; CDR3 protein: ASSLRGAGEKLF
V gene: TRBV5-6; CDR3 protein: ASSLWGQGYNQPQH
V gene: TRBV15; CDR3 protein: ATSSLAPGDSYEQY
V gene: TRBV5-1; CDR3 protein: ASSLRQETQY
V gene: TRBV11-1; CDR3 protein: ASSLPGLAASTDTQY
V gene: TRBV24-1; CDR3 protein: ATSDNLAGGLNEQF
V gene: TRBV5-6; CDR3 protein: ASSLVSGDTEAF
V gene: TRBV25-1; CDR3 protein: ASRHPGVLREKLF
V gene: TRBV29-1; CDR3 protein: SVGLAGVGTDTQY
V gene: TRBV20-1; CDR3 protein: SAPGNTEAF
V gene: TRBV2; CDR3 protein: ASSPTSYEQY
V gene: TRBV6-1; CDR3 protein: ASTSTANTEAF
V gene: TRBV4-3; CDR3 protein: ASSQGVGASKETQY
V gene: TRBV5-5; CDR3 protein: ASSFRLAGAETQY
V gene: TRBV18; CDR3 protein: ASSPPVVREDYGYT
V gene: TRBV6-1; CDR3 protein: ASSQVQGTEAF
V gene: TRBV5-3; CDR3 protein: ASRSVSSGNTIY
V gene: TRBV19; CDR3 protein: ASSITGHGYT
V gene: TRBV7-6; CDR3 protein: ASLECEQF
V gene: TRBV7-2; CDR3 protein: ASSRRDGEQY
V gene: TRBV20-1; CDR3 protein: SAVAGGSYNEQF
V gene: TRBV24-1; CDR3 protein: ATRPSSGSELDTQY
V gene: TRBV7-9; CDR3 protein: ASSFQGPGRGANVLT
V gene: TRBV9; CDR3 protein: ASSVGLAGVLSYNGQF